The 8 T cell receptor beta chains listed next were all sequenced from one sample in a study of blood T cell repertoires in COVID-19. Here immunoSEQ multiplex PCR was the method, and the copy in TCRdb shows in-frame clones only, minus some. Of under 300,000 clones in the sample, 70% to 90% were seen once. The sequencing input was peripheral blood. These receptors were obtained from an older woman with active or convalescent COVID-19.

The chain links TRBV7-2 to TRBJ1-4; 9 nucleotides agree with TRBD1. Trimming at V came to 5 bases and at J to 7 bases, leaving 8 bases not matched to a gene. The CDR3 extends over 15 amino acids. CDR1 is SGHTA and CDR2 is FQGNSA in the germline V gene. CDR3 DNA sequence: TGTGCCAGCAGCGTAACAGGGGGCAGAGGTGAAAAACTGTTTTTT. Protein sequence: CASSVTGGRGEKLFF.

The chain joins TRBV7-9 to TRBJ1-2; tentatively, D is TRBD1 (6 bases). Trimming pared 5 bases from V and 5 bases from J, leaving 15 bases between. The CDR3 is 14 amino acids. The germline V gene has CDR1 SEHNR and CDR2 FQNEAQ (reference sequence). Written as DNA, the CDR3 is TGTGCCAGCAGCCGCAATGAGGGGGTTTATGGCTACACCTTC. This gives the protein CASSRNEGVYGYTF.

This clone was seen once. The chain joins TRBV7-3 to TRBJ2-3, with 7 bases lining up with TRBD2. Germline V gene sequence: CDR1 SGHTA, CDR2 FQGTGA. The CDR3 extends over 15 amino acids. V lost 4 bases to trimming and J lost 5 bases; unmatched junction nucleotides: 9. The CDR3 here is CASSYGGSVGDTQYF. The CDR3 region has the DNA TGTGCCAGCAGCTACGGGGGGTCCGTTGGAGATACGCAGTATTTT.

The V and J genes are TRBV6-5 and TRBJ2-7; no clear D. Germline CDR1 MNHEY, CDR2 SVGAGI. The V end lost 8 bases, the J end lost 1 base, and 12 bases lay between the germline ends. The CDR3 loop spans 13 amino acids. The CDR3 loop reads CASVIQQSYEQYF. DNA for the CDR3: TGTGCCAGCGTTATACAGCAATCCTACGAGCAGTACTTC.

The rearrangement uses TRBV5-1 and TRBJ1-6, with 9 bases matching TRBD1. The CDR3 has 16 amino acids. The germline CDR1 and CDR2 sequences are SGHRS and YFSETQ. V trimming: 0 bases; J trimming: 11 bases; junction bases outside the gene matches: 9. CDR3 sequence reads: CASSLVAGQGLAPLHF. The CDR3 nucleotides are TGCGCCAGCAGCTTGGTCGCGGGACAGGGTTTAGCACCCCTCCACTTT.

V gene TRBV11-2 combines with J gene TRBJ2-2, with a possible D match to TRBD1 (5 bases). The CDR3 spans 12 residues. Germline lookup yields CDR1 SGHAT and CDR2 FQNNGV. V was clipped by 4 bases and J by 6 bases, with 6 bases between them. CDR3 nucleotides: TGTGCCAGCAGCTACAGGTCCGGGGAGCTGTTTTTT. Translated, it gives CASSYRSGELFF.

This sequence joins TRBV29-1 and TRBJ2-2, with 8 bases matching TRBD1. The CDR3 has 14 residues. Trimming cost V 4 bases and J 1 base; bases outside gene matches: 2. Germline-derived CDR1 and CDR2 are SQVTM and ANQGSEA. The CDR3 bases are TGCAGCGTTGGACAGGGGCGGAACACCGGGGAGCTGTTTTTT. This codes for CSVGQGRNTGELFF.

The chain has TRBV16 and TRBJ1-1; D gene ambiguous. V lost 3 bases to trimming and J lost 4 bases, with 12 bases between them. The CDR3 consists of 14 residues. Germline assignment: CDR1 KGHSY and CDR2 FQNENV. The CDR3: CASSHPLAATEAFF. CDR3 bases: TGTGCCAGCAGCCATCCACTGGCGGCCACTGAAGCTTTCTTT.